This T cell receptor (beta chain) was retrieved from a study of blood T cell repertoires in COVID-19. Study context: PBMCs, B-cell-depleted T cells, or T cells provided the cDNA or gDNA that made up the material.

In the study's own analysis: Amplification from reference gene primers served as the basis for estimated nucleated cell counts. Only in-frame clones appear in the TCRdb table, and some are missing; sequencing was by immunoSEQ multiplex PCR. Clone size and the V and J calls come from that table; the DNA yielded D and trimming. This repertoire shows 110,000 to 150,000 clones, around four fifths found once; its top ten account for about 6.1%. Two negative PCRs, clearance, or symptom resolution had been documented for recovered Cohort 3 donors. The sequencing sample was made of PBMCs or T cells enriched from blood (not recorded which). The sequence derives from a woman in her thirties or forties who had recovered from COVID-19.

The CDR3 coding sequence is TGTGCCAGCAGTCTAGGGGGGGGCGGGGAGCTGTTTTTT. Translation gives CASSLGGGGELFF. The V gene is TRBV12-3 or TRBV12-4, the J gene TRBJ2-2; maybe TRBD2 (7 bases). This CDR3 spans 13 amino acids. Trimming stripped 5 bases from V and 7 bases from J, with 11 bases between.